This T cell receptor beta chain was found in a study of beta chain features in type 1 diabetes. Study conclusions and caveats: There was a possibility that cDNA sequencing over-represented cells with high TCR expression.

As every portion of the isolated RNA was reverse transcribed, the sequencing read expressed TCRB transcripts. TCRdb keeps only in-frame clones here, not all; method: immunoSEQ multiplex PCR. The sample gives approximately 90,000 clones, roughly 34% of which show up once; about 0.48% is in the top ten. The CDR3 spans 16 residues. The ends lost 4 bases at V and 2 bases at J; junction bases unmatched: 10. The germline gives CDR1 SGHRS, CDR2 YFSETQ. This clone has only one observation. As yet, its antigen is unknown. The chain links TRBV5-1 to TRBJ2-5, with 8 bases that match TRBD1. This receptor was identified in a woman aged 18-29 years in good health. The sequencing sample was made of stem cell memory CD4+ T cells from blood. The CDR3 DNA follows: TGCGCCAGCAGCAAAACCACCGGGACAGGTCAAGAGACCCAGTACTTC. Its translation: CASSKTTGTGQETQYF.